This entry lists 24 T cell receptor beta chains sequenced from one sample in a study of blood T cell repertoires in COVID-19. Profiling relied on immunoSEQ multiplex PCR, and the TCRdb table lists in-frame clones only, not all of them. The table records around 250,000 clones, about 90% of them present only once. The source material was PBMCs or T cells enriched from blood (not recorded which). The source is a woman aged 40 to 50 who had been exposed to COVID-19.

The chain joins TRBV6-5 to TRBJ1-2; D is ambiguous. With 2 bases removed from V and 3 bases from J, the gap between germline ends came to 7 bases. The CDR3 sequence is 13 residues long. Per germline, CDR1 MNHEY and CDR2 SVGAGI. CDR3 protein: CASSYKRDYGYTF. CDR3 in DNA: TGTGCCAGCAGTTACAAGAGGGACTATGGCTACACCTTC.

V and J are TRBV5-4 and TRBJ1-4, with 7 bases matching TRBD1. V lost 3 bases, J lost 4 bases, and 3 bases stayed unmatched. The length of the CDR3 is 14 residues. Germline loops: CDR1 SGHNT, CDR2 YYREEE (reference sequence). CDR3 residues: CASSSGQINEKLFF. CDR3 sequence (DNA): TGTGCCAGCAGCTCGGGACAGATTAATGAAAAACTGTTTTTT.

This clone came up a few times. This sequence joins TRBV4-1 and TRBJ1-4, with 7 bases that match TRBD1. The trim removed 4 bases at V and 8 bases at J, leaving 19 bases unmatched. CDR1 and CDR2 from the germline V gene are MGHRA and YSYEKL. This CDR3 spans 18 amino acids. The CDR3 nucleotides read TGCGCCAGCAGCCTCATATACTCCACAGGGGCCCTGGAGGAAAAACTGTTTTTT. It codes for CASSLIYSTGALEEKLFF.

The chain combines TRBV3-1 (or the pseudogene TRBV3-2) with TRBJ1-2, with 7 positions matching TRBD1. V shed 6 bases, J shed 0 bases, and the junction held 16 bases outside the gene matches. There are 18 residues in the CDR3. Germline CDR1 LGHDT, CDR2 YNNKEL (reference sequence). The CDR3 sequence is CASSLGPRGPTANYGYTF. CDR3 nucleotide sequence: TGTGCCAGCAGTCTCGGTCCGAGGGGGCCGACTGCTAACTATGGCTACACCTTC.

J is TRBJ2-3 and V is TRBV4-2; TRBD2 matches 10 bases. The V gene's germline CDR1 is LGHNA and CDR2 YNFKEQ. V shed 0 bases, J shed 5 bases, and the junction held 8 bases outside the gene matches. The CDR3 runs to 17 residues. CDR3 sequence: CASSQESSSGSIDTQYF. Written as DNA, the CDR3 is TGTGCCAGCAGCCAAGAATCGTCTAGCGGGAGTATAGATACGCAGTATTTT.

The chain uses TRBV6-5 and TRBJ1-4, with 7 bases that match TRBD1. The V segment lost 0 bases and the J segment 8 bases; nucleotides outside the gene matches: 6. The CDR3 is 15 residues long. Germline CDR1 MNHEY, CDR2 SVGAGI. CDR3 in DNA: TGTGCCAGCAGTTACTCGGCACAGGGGTACGAAAAACTGTTTTTT. This codes for CASSYSAQGYEKLFF.

The rearrangement links TRBV10-3 to TRBJ1-2, with D perhaps matching TRBD1 (5 bases). The CDR3 spans 13 residues. The germline CDR1 and CDR2 sequences are ENHRY and SYGVKD. Trimming stripped 3 bases from V and 1 base from J, with 6 bases between. The chain's CDR3 is CAISEGVNYGYTF. The DNA of the CDR3 is TGTGCCATCAGTGAAGGGGTTAACTATGGCTACACCTTC.

The chain recombines TRBV7-9 with TRBJ2-7; D is ambiguous. This CDR3 is built from 14 residues. Trimming pared 2 bases from V and 2 bases from J, leaving 10 bases between. Germline V lookup: CDR1 SEHNR, CDR2 FQNEAQ (reference sequence). The CDR3 here is CASSLYGDPYEQYF. As DNA, the CDR3 is TGTGCCAGCAGCTTATATGGAGACCCCTACGAGCAGTACTTC.

The chain carries TRBV3-1 (or the pseudogene TRBV3-2) and TRBJ1-1; D perhaps matches TRBD1 (5 bases). V was cut by 3 bases and J by 7 bases, with 12 bases left in between. Germline loops: CDR1 LGHDT, CDR2 YNNKEL (reference sequence). This CDR3 contains 13 residues. The CDR3 sequence is CASSHLRGVEAFF. The DNA of the CDR3 is TGTGCCAGCAGCCACCTTCGGGGGGTTGAAGCTTTCTTT.

The chain is built from TRBV5-1 and TRBJ2-7; 8 bases are shared with TRBD2. CDR3 size: 17 residues. V shed 0 bases, J shed 1 base, and the junction held 9 bases outside the gene matches. CDR1 is SGHRS and CDR2 is YFSETQ in the germline V gene. As DNA, the CDR3 is TGCGCCAGCAGCTTGGGGGCCGGGACTAGTATGTCCTACGAGCAGTACTTC. It is translated as CASSLGAGTSMSYEQYF.

The chain is built from TRBV27 and TRBJ2-7, with D perhaps TRBD1 (6 bases). Germline loops: CDR1 MNHEY, CDR2 SMNVEV (reference sequence). The CDR3 contains 14 residues. V dropped 5 bases and J dropped 7 bases, with 18 bases sitting between them. This CDR3 reads CASSPRDTLGEQYV. Written as DNA, the CDR3 is TGTGCCAGCAGTCCACGGGACACCCTTGGGGAGCAGTACGTC.

Worth noting for this clone: Since no conserved phenylalanine or tryptophan closes the CDR3, a read error is the likely cause. The DNA is omitted, as the CDR3 cannot be located on it reliably, and the CDR3 follows TCRdb's listing. The chain joins TRBV27 to TRBJ2-7; the D call TRBD1 from the table was never checked on the DNA. Germline-derived CDR1 and CDR2 are MNHEY and SMNVEV (reference sequence). Ends included, the CDR3 has 10 residues. The CDR3 spells CASSLSRGVL.

This clone was seen a few times. The chain joins TRBV24-1 to TRBJ1-4; a weak D match, TRBD1 (5 bases). CDR1 is KGHDR, CDR2 SFDVKD, per germline. The CDR3 loop spans 16 amino acids. V was pared by 0 bases and J by 5 bases, with 12 bases between. CDR3 protein: CATSDLPGVRNEKLFF. As DNA, the CDR3 is TGTGCCACCAGTGATTTGCCGGGGGTTAGGAATGAAAAACTGTTTTTT.

Points on this clone: Distinct nucleotide sequences in the sample also encode this CDR3. The J gene is TRBJ1-6, the V gene TRBV5-1; D remains ambiguous. V gave up 4 bases and J gave up 0 bases, with 8 bases separating them. Germline CDR1 reads SGHRS; CDR2 reads YFSETQ. The CDR3 contains 15 residues. The CDR3 DNA reads TGCGCCAGCAGCGCCAGAAGCTCCTATAATTCACCCCTCCACTTT. Translating gives CASSARSSYNSPLHF. The variable domain in full, completed from reference TRBV5-1 and TRBJ1-6, reads KAGVTQTPRYLIKTRGQQVTLSCSPISGHRSVSWYQQTPGQGLQFLFEYFSETQRNKGNFPGRFSGRQFSNSRSEMNVSTLELGDSALYLCASSARSSYNSPLHFGNGTRLTVT.

This chain uses TRBV6-4 with TRBJ2-1; 7 bases align to TRBD2. After removal of 2 bases from V and 5 bases from J, the junction contained 6 bases not matched to a gene. The CDR3 has 15 amino acids. From germline, CDR1 is MRHNA and CDR2 SNTAGT. The CDR3 region has the DNA TGTGCCAGCAGTGACGGGCTAGCGGTCCACAATGAGCAGTTCTTC. It specifies CASSDGLAVHNEQFF.

This clone has only one observation. The rearrangement uses TRBV6-5 and TRBJ1-3; D is unclear. The V and J ends lost 7 bases and 4 bases respectively, with 11 bases between them. Germline CDR1 reads MNHEY; CDR2 reads SVGAGI. The CDR3 covers 13 residues. CDR3 sequence reads: CASIGSGGNTIYF. Here the CDR3 DNA reads TGTGCCAGCATAGGGAGCGGGGGAAACACCATATATTTT.

In its sample, this clone was seen once. This chain links TRBV7-2 with TRBJ2-4; D might be TRBD2 (6 bases). The germline gives CDR1 SGHTA, CDR2 FQGNSA. The ends were cut back, 1 base at V and 3 bases at J, with 10 bases in the middle. The CDR3 runs to 15 residues. Written as DNA, the CDR3 is TGTGCCAGCAGCTTAGTGTCGGGGGTCAAAAACATTCAGTACTTC. It yields the protein CASSLVSGVKNIQYF.

The J gene is TRBJ2-3, the V gene TRBV3-1 (or the pseudogene TRBV3-2); the D is unclear. The CDR3 is 17 amino acids. Trimming removed 1 base from V and 2 bases from J, with 16 bases in between. CDR1 and CDR2 (germline): LGHDT, YNNKEL (reference sequence). The DNA of the CDR3 is TGTGCCAGCAGCCAAGCCACCGGATTGAGGTTCACAGATACGCAGTATTTT. This translates into CASSQATGLRFTDTQYF.

The chain has TRBV30 and TRBJ1-2; D might be TRBD1 (6 bases). Trimming left V 1 base short and J 0 bases short, with 18 bases between. The CDR3 extends over 17 amino acids. Looked up from germline, CDR1 is GTSNPN and CDR2 is SVGIG (reference sequence). The CDR3: CAWSAWRQAASNYGYTF. CDR3 nucleotide sequence: TGTGCCTGGAGTGCTTGGAGACAGGCCGCTTCTAACTATGGCTACACCTTC.

This chain joins TRBV12-3 or TRBV12-4 and TRBJ1-4; 7 nucleotides agree with TRBD1. The CDR3 has 12 amino acids. J was trimmed by 8 bases and V by 6 bases; bases with no gene match: 3. The CDR3 reads CASSLDREKLFF. The CDR3 DNA is TGTGCCAGCAGCCTGGACAGGGAAAAACTGTTTTTT.

CDR3 nucleotide sequence: TGTGCCAGCAGCTCGGGACTAGCGGGATGGGATGAGCAGTTCTTC. Translated, it gives CASSSGLAGWDEQFF. The chain carries TRBV7-2 and TRBJ2-1; 13 nucleotides match TRBD2. After removal of 4 bases from V and 8 bases from J, the junction contained 5 bases not matched to a gene. CDR1 SGHTA and CDR2 FQGNSA come from the germline V gene. CDR3 length: 15 residues.

J is TRBJ2-7 and V is TRBV5-1, with a tentative D call TRBD2 (5 bases). Germline-derived CDR1 and CDR2 are SGHRS and YFSETQ. The CDR3 spans 13 residues. The V and J ends lost 1 base and 3 bases respectively, with 8 bases between them. The CDR3 DNA reads TGCGCCAGCAGCTTGTCGGGGAACTACGAGCAGTACTTC. Translated, it gives CASSLSGNYEQYF.

The V and J genes are TRBV28 and TRBJ1-1; D remains unclear. This CDR3 is built from 12 residues. The V and J ends lost 11 bases and 3 bases respectively, with 13 bases between them. In germline, CDR1 is MDHEN, CDR2 SYDVKM. In DNA form, the CDR3 reads TGTGCCGCTAAGGAGACCTACACTGAAGCTTTCTTT. It is translated as CAAKETYTEAFF. Based on the CDR3 plus reference TRBV28 and TRBJ1-1, the full variable domain is DVKVTQSSRYLVKRTGEKVFLECVQDMDHENMFWYRQDPGLGLRLIYFSYDVKMKEKGDIPEGYSVSREKKERFSLILESASTNQTSMYLCAAKETYTEAFFGQGTRLTVV.

V is TRBV11-2 and J is TRBJ2-1; 9 bases match TRBD2. The CDR3 has 16 residues. Per germline, CDR1 SGHAT and CDR2 FQNNGV. After removal of 1 base from V and 6 bases from J, the junction contained 7 bases not matched to a gene. CDR3 region: CASSLVSSGGSNEQFF. CDR3 sequence (DNA): TGTGCCAGCAGCTTAGTTTCCAGCGGGGGGTCCAATGAGCAGTTCTTC.